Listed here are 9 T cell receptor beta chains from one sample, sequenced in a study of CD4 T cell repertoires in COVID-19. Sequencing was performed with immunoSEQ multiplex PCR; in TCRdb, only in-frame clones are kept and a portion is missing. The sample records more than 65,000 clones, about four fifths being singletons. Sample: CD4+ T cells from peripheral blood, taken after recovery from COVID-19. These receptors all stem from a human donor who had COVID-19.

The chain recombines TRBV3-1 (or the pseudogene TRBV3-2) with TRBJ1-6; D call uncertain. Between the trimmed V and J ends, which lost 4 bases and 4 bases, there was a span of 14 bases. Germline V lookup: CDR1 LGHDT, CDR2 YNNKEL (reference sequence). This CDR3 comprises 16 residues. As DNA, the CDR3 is TGTGCCAGCAGCCGTTTTTTAGAAAGTTATAATTCACCCCTCCACTTT. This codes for CASSRFLESYNSPLHF.

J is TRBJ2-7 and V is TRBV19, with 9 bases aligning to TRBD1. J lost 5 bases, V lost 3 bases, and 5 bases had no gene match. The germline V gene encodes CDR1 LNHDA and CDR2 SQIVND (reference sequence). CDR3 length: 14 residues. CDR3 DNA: TGTGCCAGTAGTATGAATTGGGACAGGGACGAGCAGTACTTC. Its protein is CASSMNWDRDEQYF.

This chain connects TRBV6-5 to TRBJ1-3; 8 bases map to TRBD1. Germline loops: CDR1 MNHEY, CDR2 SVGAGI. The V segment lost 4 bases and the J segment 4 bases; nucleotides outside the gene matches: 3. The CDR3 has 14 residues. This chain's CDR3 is CASSLQGGGNTIYF. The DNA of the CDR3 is TGTGCCAGCAGTTTACAGGGGGGGGGAAACACCATATATTTT.

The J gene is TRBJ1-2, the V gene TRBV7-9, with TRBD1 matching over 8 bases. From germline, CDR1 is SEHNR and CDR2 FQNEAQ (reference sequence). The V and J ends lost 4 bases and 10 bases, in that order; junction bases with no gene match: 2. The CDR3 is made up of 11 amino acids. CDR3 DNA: TGTGCCAGCAGCTCGACAGGGGCCTACACCTTC. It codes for CASSSTGAYTF.

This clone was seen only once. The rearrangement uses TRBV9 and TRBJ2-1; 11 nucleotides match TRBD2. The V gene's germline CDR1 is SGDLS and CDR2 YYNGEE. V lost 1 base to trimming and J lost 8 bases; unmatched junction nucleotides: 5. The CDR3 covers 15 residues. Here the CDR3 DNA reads TGTGCCAGCAGCGTAATAGCGGGGGGGCCCCATGAGCAGTTCTTC. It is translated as CASSVIAGGPHEQFF.

This CDR3 reads CASSQGQEAFF. The CDR3 DNA reads TGTGCCAGCAGCCAAGGACAAGAAGCTTTCTTT. The V and J genes are TRBV3-1 (or the pseudogene TRBV3-2) and TRBJ1-1; no firm D call. V lost 1 base and J 8 bases, leaving 5 bases between the germline ends. The CDR3 length is 11 residues. The V gene's germline CDR1 is LGHDT and CDR2 YNNKEL (reference sequence).

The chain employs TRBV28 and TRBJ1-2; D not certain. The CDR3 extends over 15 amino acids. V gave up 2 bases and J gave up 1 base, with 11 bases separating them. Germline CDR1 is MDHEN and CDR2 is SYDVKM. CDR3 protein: CASSLPSTYNYGYTF. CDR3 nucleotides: TGTGCCAGCAGTTTACCCAGTACCTATAACTATGGCTACACCTTC.

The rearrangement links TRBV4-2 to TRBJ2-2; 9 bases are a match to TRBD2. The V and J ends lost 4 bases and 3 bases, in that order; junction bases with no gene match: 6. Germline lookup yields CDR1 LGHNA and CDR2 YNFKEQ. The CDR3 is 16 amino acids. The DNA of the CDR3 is TGTGCCAGCAGCCTTGCGGGAGGGCCGGACACCGGGGAGCTGTTTTTT. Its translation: CASSLAGGPDTGELFF.

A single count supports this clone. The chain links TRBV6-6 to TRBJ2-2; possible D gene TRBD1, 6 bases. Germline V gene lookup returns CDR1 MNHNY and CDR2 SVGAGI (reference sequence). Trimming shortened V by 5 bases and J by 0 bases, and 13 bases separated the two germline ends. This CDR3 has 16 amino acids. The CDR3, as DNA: TGTGCCAGCAGTCAAACGGACAGCGCGAACACCGGGGAGCTGTTTTTT. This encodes CASSQTDSANTGELFF.